Each of the 22 T cell receptor beta chains below was sequenced from the same sample in a study of T cell repertoires in cytomegalovirus infection. TCRdb re-called the reads through MiXCR, storing one row per CDR3 protein. The profile shows about 570,000 distinct CDR3 sequences, 40% of them singletons. What these receptors recognize is not known. This sample comprised cultured PBMCs, obtained from culture after CMV antigen stimulation. The receptors were gathered from a human donor in good health (CMV status not recorded). Some clones in this sample may be carry-over from other donors' samples.

The chain has TRBV6-5 and TRBJ1-1, with D uncertain. This CDR3 region has 16 residues. Trimming took 7 bases from V and 2 from J, leaving 20 bases between them. Per germline, CDR1 MNHEY and CDR2 SVGAGI. The CDR3 is CASTPISVSFNTEAFF. In DNA form, the CDR3 reads TGTGCCAGCACTCCGATAAGCGTTAGTTTTAACACTGAAGCTTTCTTT.

This clonotype was counted only a few times. This chain connects TRBV4-1 to TRBJ2-3; TRBD2 matches at 8 bases. After removal of 0 bases from V and 2 bases from J, the junction contained 10 bases not matched to a gene. There are 18 residues in the CDR3. Germline V gene sequence: CDR1 MGHRA, CDR2 YSYEKL. CDR3 sequence: CASSQDRQRELYTDTQYF. In nucleotides, the CDR3 is TGCGCCAGCAGCCAAGATCGACAGCGGGAGTTATACACAGATACGCAGTATTTT.

The chain couples TRBV20-1 to TRBJ2-7, with 11 bases aligning to TRBD2. The V gene end was trimmed by 2 bases and the J gene end by 0 bases; junction bases not matched to a gene: 6. From germline, CDR1 is DFQATT and CDR2 SNEGSKA (reference sequence). The CDR3 length is 16 residues. As DNA, the CDR3 is TGCAGTGCTAGACCTCTAGCGGGGGGCCCCTCCTACGAGCAGTACTTC. It yields the protein CSARPLAGGPSYEQYF.

The chain couples TRBV6-2 or TRBV6-3 to TRBJ1-2; no definite D call. The germline V gene has CDR1 MNHEY and CDR2 SVGEGT. This CDR3 comprises 14 residues. V lost 7 bases, J lost 7 bases, and 19 bases lay in between. The DNA for the CDR3 is TGTGCCAGCAACAACGACGGTATAGAGGGTGGCTACACCTTC. Translation: CASNNDGIEGGYTF.

This clonotype was counted a few times. V and J are TRBV7-9 and TRBJ1-2; D possibly corresponds to TRBD1 (6 bases). The CDR3 has 13 residues. The V and J ends lost 4 bases and 4 bases respectively, with 10 bases between them. In germline, CDR1 is SEHNR, CDR2 FQNEAQ (reference sequence). CDR3 residues: CASSYREFYGYTF. The CDR3 DNA sequence: TGTGCCAGCAGCTACAGGGAGTTCTATGGCTACACCTTC.

Here the CDR3 DNA reads TGTGCCACAGCAGCCGCCCCCCGAGAGCAGTACTTC. It translates to CATAAAPREQYF. The rearrangement links TRBV28 to TRBJ2-7; D gene unclear. The CDR3 extends over 12 amino acids. The ends were cut back, 10 bases at V and 7 bases at J, with 17 bases in the middle. The germline V gene has CDR1 MDHEN and CDR2 SYDVKM.

This clonotype has a handful of counts. The gene calls are TRBV2 and TRBJ2-2; TRBD2 is a possible D gene (6 bases). The germline V and J ends were trimmed by 7 bases and 0 bases, with 12 bases remaining between them. The CDR3 totals 15 residues. The germline V gene has CDR1 SNHLY and CDR2 FYNNEI. The DNA for the CDR3 is TGTGCCAGCACCCCGGGAGAAGCGAACACCGGGGAGCTGTTTTTT. It specifies CASTPGEANTGELFF.

The chain recombines TRBV7-9 with TRBJ1-6; D call uncertain. CDR1 SEHNR and CDR2 FQNEAQ come from the germline V gene (reference sequence). This CDR3 is built from 14 residues. Trimming took off 3 bases at V and 7 bases at J, with 10 bases between the two ends. The CDR3 DNA reads as TGTGCCAGCAGCTTCGGGTTTTCCAATTCACCCCTCCACTTT. Translating gives CASSFGFSNSPLHF.

The chain recombines TRBV11-2 with TRBJ2-5, with TRBD2 matching 13 bases. Per germline, CDR1 SGHAT and CDR2 FQNNGV. V shed 6 bases, J shed 3 bases, and the junction held 7 bases outside the gene matches. The CDR3 is 16 residues long. This chain's CDR3 is CASRGLAGLREETQYF. For the CDR3, the DNA is TGTGCCAGCAGGGGACTAGCGGGGCTCCGCGAAGAGACCCAGTACTTC.

The chain employs TRBV6-5 and TRBJ2-1; no definite D call. The CDR3 totals 18 residues. Germline V CDR1 and CDR2: MNHEY, SVGAGI. V was shortened by 0 bases and J by 10 bases, with 25 bases between the two germline ends. The chain's CDR3 is CASSYSKIGLIDVSEQFF. CDR3 DNA sequence: TGTGCCAGCAGTTACTCGAAGATAGGTCTCATCGACGTTTCAGAGCAGTTCTTC.

This clonotype was observed a handful of times. The V and J genes are TRBV7-9 and TRBJ2-3, with a possible D match to TRBD2 (6 bases). The germline gives CDR1 SEHNR, CDR2 FQNEAQ (reference sequence). The CDR3 is 15 amino acids. Trimming pared 5 bases from V and 8 bases from J, leaving 20 bases between. The CDR3 bases are TGTGCCAGCAGCCCCACCGGGACGACTAGGGTTACGCAGTATTTT. This translates into CASSPTGTTRVTQYF.

This clonotype has a handful of counts. The chain combines TRBV4-1 with TRBJ2-5; 8 bases are a match to TRBD2. CDR3 size: 15 residues. Germline trimming cut 3 bases from V and 2 bases from J; bases unmatched to any gene: 5. CDR1 is MGHRA and CDR2 is YSYEKL in the germline V gene. CDR3 loop: CASSHRVAGQETQYF. For the CDR3, the DNA is TGCGCCAGCAGCCACCGGGTAGCGGGGCAAGAGACCCAGTACTTC.

The V gene is TRBV7-2, the J gene TRBJ2-1, with D perhaps TRBD2 (5 bases). In germline, CDR1 is SGHTA, CDR2 FQGNSA. V was pared by 5 bases and J by 4 bases, with 15 bases between. The CDR3 is 15 amino acids. As DNA, the CDR3 is TGTGCCAGCAGCCACCCCCGGGAAGCTTACAATGAGCAGTTCTTC. Its translation: CASSHPREAYNEQFF.

The chain joins TRBV29-1 to TRBJ1-2; D is undetermined. The CDR3 runs 12 residues. Germline V gene lookup returns CDR1 SQVTM and CDR2 ANQGSEA. Trimming cost V 6 bases and J 8 bases, with 16 bases left between them. This chain's CDR3 is CSVTEDALGYTF. The CDR3 DNA is TGCAGCGTGACCGAAGACGCTTTAGGCTACACCTTC.

The J gene is TRBJ2-1, the V gene TRBV25-1; 7 positions match TRBD1. The ends lost 2 bases at V and 4 bases at J; junction bases unmatched: 2. The V gene's germline CDR1 is MGHDK and CDR2 SYGVNS. The CDR3 is 14 amino acids. This CDR3 is CASSERDRYNEQFF. The CDR3 nucleotides read TGTGCCAGCAGTGAAAGGGACAGATACAATGAGCAGTTCTTC.

The table lists this clonotype with a few counts. This chain joins TRBV7-2 and TRBJ1-1, with D tentatively TRBD1 (5 bases). This CDR3 comprises 15 residues. Between the trimmed V and J ends, which lost 0 bases and 4 bases, there was a span of 12 bases. Germline V CDR1 and CDR2: SGHTA, FQGNSA. The CDR3 spells CASSLASGAVTEAFF. In nucleotides, the CDR3 is TGTGCCAGCAGCTTAGCGAGTGGGGCAGTCACTGAAGCTTTCTTT.

The CDR3 nucleotides are TGCAGTGCTAGACTTGGAGGGGGAAATCAGCCCCAGCATTTT. Its protein product is CSARLGGGNQPQHF. The rearrangement uses TRBV20-1 and TRBJ1-5; the D gene is possibly TRBD1 (6 bases). The germline V gene encodes CDR1 DFQATT and CDR2 SNEGSKA (reference sequence). The CDR3 is 14 amino acids. Trimming took off 2 bases at V and 4 bases at J, with 12 bases between the two ends.

This clonotype was picked up a small number of times. The rearrangement uses TRBV28 and TRBJ2-2; 10 bases match TRBD1. Germline values: CDR1 MDHEN, CDR2 SYDVKM. V was pared by 1 base and J by 1 base, with 6 bases of the junction left unmatched. The CDR3 totals 18 residues. The CDR3 region is CASSLFRRDRGNTGELFF. CDR3 bases: TGTGCCAGCAGTTTATTTCGGCGGGACAGGGGGAACACCGGGGAGCTGTTTTTT.

V and J are TRBV15 and TRBJ2-3; D unclear. CDR1 and CDR2 from the germline V gene are LNHNV and YYDKDF (reference sequence). Between the trimmed V and J ends, which lost 1 base and 1 base, there was a span of 6 bases. This CDR3 is 14 amino acids long. CDR3 bases: TGTGCCACCAGCAGAGTATCGCGCACAGATACGCAGTATTTT. Its translation is CATSRVSRTDTQYF.

The chain joins TRBV6-2 or TRBV6-3 to TRBJ2-7; 7 bases line up with TRBD1. The length of the CDR3 is 18 residues. The V gene's germline CDR1 is MNHEY and CDR2 SVGEGT. Germline trimming cut 2 bases from V and 1 base from J; bases unmatched to any gene: 14. The CDR3, as DNA: TGTGCCAGCAGTTACCCTAAAAGACAGGGCGATTCATCCTACGAGCAGTACTTC. The encoded protein is CASSYPKRQGDSSYEQYF.

This chain connects TRBV7-9 to TRBJ2-1, with D hard to call. V lost 10 bases and J lost 4, with 14 bases in between. CDR1 is SEHNR, CDR2 FQNEAQ, per germline (reference sequence). The CDR3 covers 13 residues. CDR3 protein: CATGGRRYNEQFF. CDR3 sequence (DNA): TGTGCCACAGGTGGTCGGCGGTACAATGAGCAGTTCTTC.

The count of this clonotype is one. The chain carries TRBV20-1 and TRBJ1-1, with a tentative D call TRBD1 (6 bases). The CDR3 loop spans 16 amino acids. Germline values: CDR1 DFQATT, CDR2 SNEGSKA (reference sequence). Trimming shortened V by 4 bases and J by 0 bases, and 18 bases separated the two germline ends. The CDR3 DNA sequence: TGCAGTGCTACAACAGGGACGTCTTATATGAACACTGAAGCTTTCTTT. Protein sequence: CSATTGTSYMNTEAFF.